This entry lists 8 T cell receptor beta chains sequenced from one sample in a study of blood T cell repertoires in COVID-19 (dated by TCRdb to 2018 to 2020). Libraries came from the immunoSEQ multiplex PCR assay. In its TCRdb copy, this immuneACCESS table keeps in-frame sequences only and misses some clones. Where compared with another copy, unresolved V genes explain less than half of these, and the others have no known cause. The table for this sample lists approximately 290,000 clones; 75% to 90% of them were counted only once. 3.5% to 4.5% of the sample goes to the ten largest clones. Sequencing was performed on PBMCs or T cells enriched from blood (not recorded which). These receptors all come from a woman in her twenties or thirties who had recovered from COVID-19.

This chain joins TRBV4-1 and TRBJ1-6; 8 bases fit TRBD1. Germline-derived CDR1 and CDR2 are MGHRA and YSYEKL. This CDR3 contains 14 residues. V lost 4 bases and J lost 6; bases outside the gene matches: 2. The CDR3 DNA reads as TGCGCCAGCAGCCCGGGACAGGCTAATTCACCCCTCCACTTT. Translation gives CASSPGQANSPLHF.

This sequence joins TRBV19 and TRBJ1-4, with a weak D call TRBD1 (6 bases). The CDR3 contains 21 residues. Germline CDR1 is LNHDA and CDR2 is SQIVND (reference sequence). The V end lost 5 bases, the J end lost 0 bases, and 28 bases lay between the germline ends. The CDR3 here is CASSRPTQAGANYATNEKLFF. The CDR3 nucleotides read TGTGCCAGTAGTCGCCCCACCCAGGCAGGGGCGAACTATGCAACTAATGAAAAACTGTTTTTT.

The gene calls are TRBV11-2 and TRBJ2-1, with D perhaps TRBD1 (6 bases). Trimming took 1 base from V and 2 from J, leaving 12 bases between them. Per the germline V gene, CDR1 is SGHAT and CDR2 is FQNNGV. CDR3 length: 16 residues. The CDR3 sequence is CASSLGLGATYNEQFF. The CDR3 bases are TGTGCCAGCAGCTTAGGCCTGGGGGCAACCTACAATGAGCAGTTCTTC.

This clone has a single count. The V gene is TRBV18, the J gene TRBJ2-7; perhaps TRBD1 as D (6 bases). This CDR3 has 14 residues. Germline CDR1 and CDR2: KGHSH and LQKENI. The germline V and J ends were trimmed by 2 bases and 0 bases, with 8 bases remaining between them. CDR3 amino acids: CASSPGGLSYEQYF. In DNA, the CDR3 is TGTGCCAGCTCACCAGGGGGCCTCTCCTACGAGCAGTACTTC.

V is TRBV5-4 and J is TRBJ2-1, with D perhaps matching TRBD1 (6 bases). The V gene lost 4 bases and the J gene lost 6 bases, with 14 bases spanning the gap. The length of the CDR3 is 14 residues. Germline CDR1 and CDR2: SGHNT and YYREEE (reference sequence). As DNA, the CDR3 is TGTGCCAGCAGCCCCAGGGGTCCCATCAATGAGCAGTTCTTC. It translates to CASSPRGPINEQFF.

The CDR3, as DNA: TGTGCCAGCAGCCCGCAGGGGGCTCAAGAGACCCAGTACTTC. Its protein product is CASSPQGAQETQYF. The chain employs TRBV9 and TRBJ2-5; 8 nucleotides agree with TRBD1. Germline V gene lookup returns CDR1 SGDLS and CDR2 YYNGEE. The J segment lost 2 bases and the V segment lost 4 bases, leaving 4 bases of the junction unmatched. CDR3 length: 14 residues.

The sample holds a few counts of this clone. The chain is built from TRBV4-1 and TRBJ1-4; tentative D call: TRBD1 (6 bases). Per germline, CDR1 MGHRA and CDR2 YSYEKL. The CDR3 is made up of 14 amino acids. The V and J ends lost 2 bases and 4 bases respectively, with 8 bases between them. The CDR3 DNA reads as TGCGCCAGCAGCCAACAAGGGGGTAATGAAAAACTGTTTTTT. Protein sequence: CASSQQGGNEKLFF.

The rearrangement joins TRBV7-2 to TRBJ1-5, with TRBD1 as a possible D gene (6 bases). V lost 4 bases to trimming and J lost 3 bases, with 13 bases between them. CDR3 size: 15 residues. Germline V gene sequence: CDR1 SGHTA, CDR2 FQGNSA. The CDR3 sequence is CASSWETGFNQPQHF. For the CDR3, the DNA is TGTGCCAGCAGCTGGGAGACAGGCTTCAATCAGCCCCAGCATTTT. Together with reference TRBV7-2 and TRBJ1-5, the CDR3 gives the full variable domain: GAGVSQSPSNKVTEKGKDVELRCDPISGHTALYWYRQSLGQGLEFLIYFQGNSAPDKSGLPSDRFSAERTGGSVSTLTIQRTQQEDSAVYLCASSWETGFNQPQHFGDGTRLSIL.